The entry below describes one T cell receptor (beta chain). Its recognized antigen is unknown. The sample comes from a study of cytomegalovirus exposure and HLA in healthy donors (dated by TCRdb to 2017 to 2019). A note on the overall study: In an earlier analysis of around 540 of the donors, 250 to 350 Gb of sequence data and 90 million to 120 million unique TCR beta sequences from about 179 million T cells were reported. The genetic ancestry cluster associated with self-reported Caucasian donors included 81% of the roughly 400 genotyped donors. An early release that covered some 630 HLA-typed donors contained around 300 gigabases of sequencing data and 65 million to 100 million unique TCR sequences. Among about 400 genotyped donors of the cohort, an average of roughly 230,000 unique TCR beta nucleotide sequences was sequenced per donor, of which approximately 18% were non-productive. Besides the first cohort of under 700 subjects, a separate validation cohort made up of 120 different subjects was used. Every repertoire in the discovery cohort had been generated on one and the same sequencing platform. To decide whether each TCR beta V gene segment behaved as functional or pseudogenic, an earlier analysis of some 570 of the donors relied on high-throughput TCR beta sequencing. HLA typing covered class I and class II loci at four-digit resolution. To study patterns of TCR occurrence, a later analysis re-analyzed previously published TCR beta repertoires from several hundred donors and added high-resolution HLA genotyping. Typing coverage differed by locus: A, B, C, DRB1 and DQB1 were typed in roughly 620-630 donors, DQA1 in about 500, DPA1 in 600 to 610, and DPB1 in around 490. High-throughput TCR immunosequencing, statistical association of individual TCRs with disease status, and machine learning were combined to predict cytomegalovirus infection status. Genome-wide SNP genotypes for about three fifths of the roughly 670 donors were used in a later genetic analysis, which treated that subset as a discovery cohort. Using immunosequencing, the study profiled T cell repertoires from 500 to 800 subjects and related those repertoires to cytomegalovirus serostatus. The later analysis used no new phenotypic data to find candidate immune exposures, relying instead on TCR beta sequences and their occurrence across donors. Donor age, sex, ethnicity and CMV serostatus were compiled together with the repertoire data. Roughly five DR-DQ haplotypes were treated as single units for association and clustering because of strong linkage in the cohort. The study aimed to test whether signatures of past pathogen exposure could be identified by cataloging public T cell receptors.

The investigation overall reported the following: Cytomegalovirus status was reported to be diagnosed by the classifier with high specificity and sensitivity in both the original and validation cohorts. In vitro tests confirmed that three of the cytomegalovirus-associated TCR beta chains recognize cytomegalovirus antigens. A further reported finding was that TCR beta sequences accurately predicted the HLA-A and HLA-B alleles for most subjects in the first cohort. The sequencing pipeline was judged likely to have produced a cluster of highly shared sequence variants as a technical artifact. A later analysis found that TCR association rates varied across HLA loci, with DRB1 alleles showing the most associated TCRs and HLA-C alleles the fewest. A later analysis reported that several top co-occurrence clusters appeared linked to parvovirus B19, influenza, CMV and Epstein-Barr virus. The study listed 164 TCR beta chains as associated with cytomegalovirus. A later genetic analysis associated a missense DCLRE1C variant with V-gene and J-gene trimming of TCR beta chains, and an independent cohort replicated the association. In an earlier analysis of roughly 500 of the donors, most TCR beta V segments appeared in productive rearrangements about 90% or about 30% of the time, broadly matching IMGT annotations. Linkage disequilibrium might explain the correlated functional status among segregating V segments, but an unknown experimental factor could not be excluded. In a later analysis, 16,951 TCR beta sequences were associated with specific HLA alleles at a false discovery rate of 0.05. The 87-base-pair reads could not distinguish some IMGT-functional V segments, including TRBV6-2 and TRBV6-3, so those segments were excluded. This cohort had only TCR beta chains sequenced, and the lack of alpha or paired-chain data limited which features could be detected. Roughly uniform sequencing depth across donors was assumed in presence/absence analyses, although this assumption may not hold. The authors suggested that the approach could potentially be extended to other disease states and immunological phenotypes. Because HLA typing was missing for some donors at each locus, association tests included only the typed subset. A later analysis found that HLA-associated TCR beta chains were more clonally expanded and had lower generation probabilities than equally common non-associated chains. Compared with the approximately 600-donor mean, donors in an Asian-associated ancestry cluster had fewer N-insertions in productive TCRs, according to a later genetic analysis. A later analysis found that most CMV-associated TCR beta chains appeared HLA-restricted, with HLA associations seemingly driven largely by CMV exposure. Assigning TCR associations to individual alleles was difficult when HLA alleles, especially DR and DQ, strongly co-occurred. About 17 rarely observed V segments, including chromosome 9 orphons, were excluded from the earlier analysis of several hundred of the donors because counts were too low. For the cohort, immune exposure information was limited to CMV serostatus. While some public TCRs were present in many individuals, most TCR sequences turned up only very rarely across donors.

Library preparation employed the immunoSEQ multiplex PCR assay. For the multiplex PCR, a mixture combining 60 forward primers for TCR Vbeta segments and 13 reverse primers for TCR Jbeta segments was used. The CDR3 region of rearranged TCR beta genes was amplified from genomic DNA with a multiplex PCR assay. Amplified TCR beta libraries were sequenced as 87-base-pair reads on the Illumina HiSeq System. The authors' pipeline ran thus. Across the 600 to 700 repertoires, a later analysis counted about 81 million unique TCR beta chains, 9.5 million to 13 million of which were shared by at least two donors. Raw reads were error-corrected and collapsed into unique sequences by a nearest-neighbor algorithm in which closely related sequences were merged to remove PCR and sequencing errors. To assign V, D and J gene segments, CDR3 sequences were aligned to IMGT reference sequences. For a sequence to be retained, a match of at least six nucleotides to both a V gene segment and a J gene segment was required. Rearrangements were classified as productive when the CDR3 lacked stop codons and remained in frame with V and J, and all other rearrangements were classified as non-productive. Following IMGT convention, CDR3 was defined as the stretch from the second conserved V-encoded cysteine up to the conserved J-encoded phenylalanine. In an earlier analysis of around 570 of the donors, sequences lacking an unambiguous match to a single V gene segment were excluded. In an earlier analysis of 587 of the donors, V segments were called functional above 56.7% productive rearrangements and were called segregating when the between-donor standard deviation exceeded 5%. A statistical classification framework was built for diagnosing cytomegalovirus status from the catalog of TCR beta chain sequences. In a later analysis, V and J genes were assigned by comparing TCR nucleotide sequences against IMGT/GENE-DB human TR gene sequences. A later analysis assigned CDR3 sequences and most-parsimonious VDJ recombination scenarios with the TCRdist pipeline. In a later analysis, each TCR beta chain was defined by its CDR3 amino acid sequence together with its V-gene family, and reads without a unique V-gene family were excluded. In a later analysis, 450 to 600 highly shared, low-generation-probability nucleotide sequences were removed to address suspected cross-contamination and a sequencing artifact. For each public chain, a later analysis derived a clonal expansion index from normalized ranks of inferred template counts within each repertoire. In a later analysis, generation probabilities were computed with a VDJ recombination model fitted to out-of-frame rearrangements, and the resulting probabilities were checked against IGoR. A later analysis scored TCR-TCR, TCR-HLA and TCR-CMV co-occurrence with hypergeometric tests, applying a repertoire-size bias correction to TCR pairs. In a later analysis, false discovery rates were estimated by permuting HLA or CMV assignments 20 times. A later analysis grouped co-occurring TCRs with DBSCAN, adding TCRdist sequence similarity when clustering within HLA-allele-positive subsets. Co-occurrence clustering excluded repertoires with fewer than 30,000 or more than 120,000 public chains, plus five with anomalous nucleotide sharing. Imported from immuneACCESS, the table was reduced by TCRdb to in-frame sequences with V and J called. These copies leave out some clones; in studies compared against another copy, an unresolved V gene accounts for under half, and the cause of the remainder is not known. D and trimming were read from the DNA, whereas the V and J calls and clone size are those reported in that table. For this sample, the table gives about 25,000 clones. Approximately 18% of the sample rests with the top ten.

The germline V gene specifies SNHLY as CDR1 and FYNNEI as CDR2. Taken from cysteine to phenylalanine, the CDR3 has 15 residues. Solely the CDR3 DNA is kept, with 45 bases framed from the first base. Germline trimming amounts to 6 bases on V and 4 bases on J, with 9 as the count of junction bases outside the gene matches. In total, more than 500 healthy bone marrow donors made up the cohort. At the time of sampling, all cohort members were nominally healthy, though unrecorded immune exposures were likely present. The donor was CMV seropositive and belonged to the group of more than 250 seropositive cohort members. Every donor gave a peripheral blood sample, and the peripheral blood mononuclear cells from that sample were used for TCR beta sequencing. The Qiagen DNeasy Blood Extraction Kit was used to extract genomic DNA from the blood cell samples.

The sequenced sample consisted of PBMCs. The rearranged chain carries TRBV2 and TRBJ2-3, with TRBD1 matching 8 junction bases. The receptor's source is a male donor in good health and CMV-seropositive. The CDR3 reads CASRGTGLYSDTQYF. In nucleotides, the sequence is TGTGCCAGCAGGGGGACAGGACTCTACTCAGATACGCAGTATTTT.